A single sample gave rise to the 23 T cell receptor beta chains below, sequenced in a study of T-cell reconstitution after alpha-beta-depleted transplantation in children. A TCRbeta library incorporating unique molecular identifiers was prepared. TCRdb fed the PCR reads into MiXCR, producing one record per CDR3 protein. The sample has 250,000 or so distinct CDR3 sequences; roughly a quarter are singletons. The sample consisted of PBMCs, mostly from graft donor cells, taken 360 days after TCRalphabeta/CD19-depleted stem cell transplant. These receptors all stem from a female patient aged 2-15 years who had a stem cell transplant for congenital amegakaryocytic thrombocytopenia, so the T cells may come from the graft donor.

This clonotype was observed a handful of times. V is TRBV12-3 or TRBV12-4 and J is TRBJ1-2; 9 positions agree with TRBD1. The trim removed 0 bases at V and 4 bases at J, leaving 6 bases unmatched. The CDR3 has 16 amino acids. The CDR3 bases are TGTGCCAGCAGTTTAGCAGCCGGGACAGGGCGCTATGGCTACACCTTC. Residues: CASSLAAGTGRYGYTF.

The chain employs TRBV5-1 and TRBJ2-3; D gene uncertain. V was shortened by 4 bases and J by 5 bases, with 14 bases between the two germline ends. The CDR3 covers 14 residues. Germline V lookup: CDR1 SGHRS, CDR2 YFSETQ. The CDR3 bases are TGCGCCAGCAGCCCGCTCACAGAAGAAGATACGCAGTATTTT. This codes for CASSPLTEEDTQYF.

This clonotype appeared many times. The chain combines TRBV20-1 with TRBJ2-3; no definite D call. The CDR3 loop spans 12 amino acids. Germline assignment: CDR1 DFQATT and CDR2 SNEGSKA (reference sequence). V gave up 3 bases and J gave up 1 base, with 5 bases separating them. This CDR3 reads CSASRGTDTQYF. For the CDR3, the DNA is TGCAGTGCTAGCCGGGGCACAGATACGCAGTATTTT.

V is TRBV28 and J is TRBJ1-5; D is possibly TRBD1 (6 bases). The CDR3 is 15 amino acids. Trimming removed 6 bases from V and 1 base from J, with 13 bases in between. Germline CDR1 is MDHEN and CDR2 is SYDVKM. CDR3 bases: TGTGCCAGCAGAATTACAGGGACGAGCAATCAGCCCCAGCATTTT. Translated: CASRITGTSNQPQHF.

The J gene is TRBJ2-3, the V gene TRBV20-1; TRBD1 is a possible D gene (5 bases). In germline, CDR1 is DFQATT, CDR2 SNEGSKA (reference sequence). The CDR3 totals 15 residues. The V end lost 4 bases, the J end lost 5 bases, and 19 bases lay between the germline ends. The CDR3 region has the DNA TGCAGTGCTATACTTGGGTGGGGCTGGGGAGATACGCAGTATTTT. It codes for CSAILGWGWGDTQYF.

This clonotype has just a few counts. The chain combines TRBV27 with TRBJ2-7; 12 bases align to TRBD2. Unmatched junction bases numbered 15, after V lost 4 bases and J lost 2 bases. The CDR3 is made up of 19 amino acids. CDR1 and CDR2 from the germline V gene are MNHEY and SMNVEV (reference sequence). Here the CDR3 reads CASSSPLLPPSGGAYEQYF. The CDR3 bases are TGTGCCAGCAGTTCCCCGCTTCTGCCACCTAGCGGGGGGGCCTACGAGCAGTACTTC.

The chain carries TRBV7-6 and TRBJ2-5, with no clear D. The CDR3 runs 12 residues. CDR1 and CDR2 (germline): SGHVS, FNYEAQ. Trimming cost V 5 bases and J 0 bases, with 4 bases left between them. CDR3 region: CASSLHQETQYF. The CDR3 region has the DNA TGTGCCAGCAGCCTTCACCAAGAGACCCAGTACTTC.

The table lists this clonotype with a few counts. V usage is TRBV29-1 and J usage is TRBJ2-7, with TRBD1 identical over 7 bases. V was pared by 4 bases and J by 5 bases, with 8 bases of the junction left unmatched. The CDR3 has 13 residues. Germline V gives CDR1 SQVTM, CDR2 ANQGSEA. The CDR3: CSVGQGSSNEQYF. As DNA, the CDR3 is TGCAGCGTTGGACAGGGTTCGAGCAACGAGCAGTACTTC.

CDR3 coding DNA: TGTGCCAGCAGTTGGCAGGGGGCAGATACGCAGTATTTT. It specifies CASSWQGADTQYF. The chain is built from TRBV2 and TRBJ2-3; 7 nucleotides agree with TRBD1. J was trimmed by 4 bases and V by 5 bases; bases with no gene match: 3. Germline V gene lookup returns CDR1 SNHLY and CDR2 FYNNEI. This CDR3 has 13 residues. Full variable domain (remainder filled in from reference TRBV2 and TRBJ2-3): EPEVTQTPSHQVTQMGQEVILRCVPISNHLYFYWYRQILGQKVEFLVSFYNNEISEKSEIFDDQFSVERPDGSNFTLKIRSTKLEDSAMYFCASSWQGADTQYFGPGTRLTVL.

This chain connects TRBV4-3 to TRBJ2-7; D is perhaps TRBD1 or TRBD2 (5 bases each). The length of the CDR3 is 16 residues. Germline V gene sequence: CDR1 LGHNA, CDR2 YSLEER. The germline V and J ends were trimmed by 0 bases and 0 bases, with 12 bases remaining between them. CDR3 sequence reads: CASSQEVGTVSYEQYF. The CDR3 nucleotides read TGCGCCAGCAGCCAAGAAGTAGGGACGGTCTCCTACGAGCAGTACTTC.

This clonotype was counted between two and nine times. The chain combines TRBV10-3 with TRBJ2-1, with 9 bases aligning to TRBD2. The CDR3 covers 17 residues. Germline CDR1 is ENHRY and CDR2 is SYGVKD. After removal of 0 bases from V and 4 bases from J, the junction contained 7 bases not matched to a gene. CDR3 sequence: CAISESLGTSNYNEQFF. In nucleotides, the CDR3 is TGTGCCATCAGTGAGTCGTTGGGGACTAGCAATTACAATGAGCAGTTCTTC.

This rearrangement joins TRBV12-3 or TRBV12-4 to TRBJ2-2, with D perhaps matching TRBD1 (7 bases). CDR3 length: 15 amino acids. V was cut by 3 bases and J by 5 bases, with 13 bases left in between. Here the CDR3 reads CASSLWQGGTGELFF. The CDR3 coding sequence is TGTGCCAGCAGTTTGTGGCAGGGGGGTACCGGGGAGCTGTTTTTT.

The chain joins TRBV28 to TRBJ1-4, with D possibly matching TRBD1 (5 bases). Germline V gene data show CDR1 as MDHEN and CDR2 as SYDVKM. Deletions cut 3 bases from V and 4 bases from J, with 15 bases between. This CDR3 comprises 16 residues. The CDR3 spells CASSFDPGRLNEKLFF. CDR3 DNA sequence: TGTGCCAGCAGTTTCGATCCGGGACGCCTTAATGAAAAACTGTTTTTT.

The chain employs TRBV5-1 and TRBJ2-3; 8 bases are a match to TRBD1. Losses at the gene ends were 4 bases for V and 6 bases for J; bases not matched to a gene: 4. Germline CDR1 and CDR2: SGHRS and YFSETQ. This CDR3 has 13 amino acids. The CDR3 DNA sequence: TGCGCCAGCAGCGCAGGGGGCAGCGATACGCAGTATTTT. Translating gives CASSAGGSDTQYF.

The chain links TRBV6-2 or TRBV6-3 to TRBJ2-7; D is uncertain. Germline V gene data show CDR1 as MNHEY and CDR2 as SVGEGT. Trimming left V 2 bases short and J 6 bases short, with 8 bases between. The CDR3 loop spans 12 amino acids. CDR3 bases: TGTGCCAGCAGTTACAGGAGTTTCGAGCAGTACTTC. Residues: CASSYRSFEQYF.

The V call is TRBV6-2 or TRBV6-3, the J call TRBJ1-5; no reliable D call. This CDR3 contains 14 residues. Germline CDR1 reads MNHEY; CDR2 reads SVGEGT. Trimming took 0 bases from V and 7 from J, leaving 10 bases between them. Written as DNA, the CDR3 is TGTGCCAGCAGTTACTCCAGGTTGGGCCAGCCCCAGCATTTT. Translation: CASSYSRLGQPQHF.

The sample holds many counts of this clonotype. The chain carries TRBV5-5 and TRBJ2-3; D is possibly TRBD2 (5 bases). Germline CDR1 reads SGHKS; CDR2 reads YYEKEE (reference sequence). The CDR3 sequence is 14 residues long. The V gene lost 2 bases and the J gene lost 2 bases, with 9 bases spanning the gap. The CDR3 DNA reads TGTGCCAGCAGCTTAGACGGGAACACAGATACGCAGTATTTT. This encodes CASSLDGNTDTQYF.

This clonotype was seen a handful of times. The chain carries TRBV11-2 and TRBJ1-4; 8 nucleotides agree with TRBD1. In germline, CDR1 is SGHAT, CDR2 FQNNGV. After removal of 5 bases from V and 7 bases from J, the junction contained 12 bases not matched to a gene. The CDR3 is 16 amino acids. This CDR3 is CASSATGVESGEKLFF. The CDR3 DNA reads as TGTGCCAGCAGCGCGACAGGGGTAGAGTCGGGTGAAAAACTGTTTTTT. The whole variable domain, remainder taken from reference TRBV11-2 and TRBJ1-4, is EAGVAQSPRYKIIEKRQSVAFWCNPISGHATLYWYQQILGQGPKLLIQFQNNGVVDDSQLPKDRFSAERLKGVDSTLKIQPAKLEDSAVYLCASSATGVESGEKLFFGSGTQLSVL.

A few counts support this clonotype. This rearrangement joins TRBV29-1 to TRBJ2-1, with 7 bases that match TRBD1. The CDR3 spans 13 residues. Germline trimming cut 6 bases from V and 4 bases from J; bases unmatched to any gene: 6. Germline V gene sequence: CDR1 SQVTM, CDR2 ANQGSEA. This chain's CDR3 is CSVAGTAYNEQFF. For the CDR3, the DNA is TGCAGCGTAGCTGGGACAGCATACAATGAGCAGTTCTTC.

The chain carries TRBV5-5 and TRBJ2-6, with 8 bases lining up with TRBD2. Germline V gives CDR1 SGHKS, CDR2 YYEKEE (reference sequence). J was trimmed by 0 bases and V by 4 bases; bases with no gene match: 3. The CDR3 is 16 residues long. The DNA of the CDR3 is TGTGCCAGCAGCCGGCGGGGGGACTCTGGGGCCAACGTCCTGACTTTC. It codes for CASSRRGDSGANVLTF.

This clonotype was detected ten times or more. The chain combines TRBV5-1 with TRBJ2-5; 9 nucleotides match TRBD2. Germline V CDR1 and CDR2: SGHRS, YFSETQ. The trim removed 2 bases at V and 5 bases at J, leaving 7 bases unmatched. The CDR3 runs to 15 residues. CDR3 sequence (DNA): TGCGCCAGCAGCTTCGGCTCTAGCGGGGAGGAGACCCAGTACTTC. Amino acid sequence: CASSFGSSGEETQYF.

This clonotype was observed a handful of times. V and J are TRBV4-1 and TRBJ2-1, with 8 bases matching TRBD2. This CDR3 contains 19 residues. V lost 2 bases to trimming and J lost 7 bases; unmatched junction nucleotides: 19. Germline CDR1 MGHRA, CDR2 YSYEKL. For the CDR3, the DNA is TGCGCCAGCAGCCAACCGCCTACAGTAGCGGGACATTTCAGGAATGAGCAGTTCTTC. It encodes CASSQPPTVAGHFRNEQFF.

This clonotype was seen a few times. V is TRBV6-5 and J is TRBJ2-2; D not resolved. The CDR3 runs 16 residues. Germline V gene sequence: CDR1 MNHEY, CDR2 SVGAGI. Trimming left V 4 bases short and J 6 bases short, with 18 bases between. CDR3 protein: CASSSTTLLIPGELFF. As DNA, the CDR3 is TGTGCCAGCAGTTCCACGACCCTACTGATCCCCGGGGAGCTGTTTTTT.